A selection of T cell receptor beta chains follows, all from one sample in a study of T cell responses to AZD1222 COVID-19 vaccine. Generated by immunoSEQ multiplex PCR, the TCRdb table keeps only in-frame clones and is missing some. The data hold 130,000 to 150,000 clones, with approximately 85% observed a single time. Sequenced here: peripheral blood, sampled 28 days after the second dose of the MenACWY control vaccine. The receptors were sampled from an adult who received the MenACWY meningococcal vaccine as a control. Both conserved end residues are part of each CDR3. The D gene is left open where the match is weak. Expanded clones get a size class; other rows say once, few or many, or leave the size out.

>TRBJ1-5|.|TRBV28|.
CASSSSWVGNQPQHF
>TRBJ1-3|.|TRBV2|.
CASSEHSGSGNTIYF
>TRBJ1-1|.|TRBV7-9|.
CASSFDSNTEAFF
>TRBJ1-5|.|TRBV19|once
CASSPGTSSNQPQHF
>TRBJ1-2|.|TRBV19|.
CASSTRELRRGYTF
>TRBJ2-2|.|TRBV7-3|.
CASSLKFGGTGELFF
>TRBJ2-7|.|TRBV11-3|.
CASSPVDRTGEQYF
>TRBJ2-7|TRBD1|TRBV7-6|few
CASSLAGDRGYEQYF
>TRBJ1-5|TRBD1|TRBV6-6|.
CASSTRTGAQPQHF
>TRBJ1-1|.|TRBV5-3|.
CARSSRTDANTEAFF
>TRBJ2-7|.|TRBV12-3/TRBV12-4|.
CASSLNEWGQQYF
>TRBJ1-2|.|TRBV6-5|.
CASSTDRYGYTF
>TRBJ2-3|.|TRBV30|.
CAWSPGGDTQYF
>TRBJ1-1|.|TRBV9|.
CASSVHMNTEAFF
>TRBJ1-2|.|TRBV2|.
CASSLRTNSNGYTF
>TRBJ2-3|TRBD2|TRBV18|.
CASSRLAGASADTQYF
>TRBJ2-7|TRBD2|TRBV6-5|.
CASSYGGLAVYEQYF
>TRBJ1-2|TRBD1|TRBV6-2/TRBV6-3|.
CASRYYGQGYGYTF
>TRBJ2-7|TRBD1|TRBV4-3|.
CASSQDAQGAYEQYF
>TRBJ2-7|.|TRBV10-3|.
CAISELDEQYF
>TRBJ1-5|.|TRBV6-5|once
CASNGHDYSNQPQHF
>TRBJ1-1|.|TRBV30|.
CAWNGQPNTEAFF
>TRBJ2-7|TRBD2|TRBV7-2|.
CASSTSGLSSYEQYF
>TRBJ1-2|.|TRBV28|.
CASSLGGNYGYTF
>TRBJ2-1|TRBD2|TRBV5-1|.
CASSPLAGTYNEQFF
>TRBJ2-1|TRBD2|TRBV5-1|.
CASSEAGGYNEQFF
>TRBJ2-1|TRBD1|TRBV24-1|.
CATIVPGTVDNEQFF
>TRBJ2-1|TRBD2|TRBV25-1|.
CASTAASGGDEQFF
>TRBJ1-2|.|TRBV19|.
CASSIDSAAYGYTF
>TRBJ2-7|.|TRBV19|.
CASGGPAVLSYEQYF
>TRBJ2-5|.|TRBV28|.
CASSLGAGVAETQYF
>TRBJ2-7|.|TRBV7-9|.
CASSLVSRISYEQYF
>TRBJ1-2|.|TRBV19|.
CASSIPGLRGDGYTF
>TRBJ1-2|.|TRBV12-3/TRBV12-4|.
CASRGNGYTF
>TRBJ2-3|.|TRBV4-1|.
CASSPGGGGTDTQYF
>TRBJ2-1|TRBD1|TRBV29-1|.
CSVERQGNEQFF
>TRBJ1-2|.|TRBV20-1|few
CSARAGTRGTF
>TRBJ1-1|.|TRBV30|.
CAWSVTNTEAFF
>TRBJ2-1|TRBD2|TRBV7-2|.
CASSLEGTSGSDEQFF
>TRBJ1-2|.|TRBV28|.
CASRRRIRTENYGYTF
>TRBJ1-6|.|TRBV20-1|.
CSASAGRYNSPLHF
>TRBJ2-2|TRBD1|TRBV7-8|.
CASSLARGTANTGELFF
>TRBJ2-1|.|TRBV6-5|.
CASSRQVTSYNEQFF
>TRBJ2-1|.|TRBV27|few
CASSLSGRIVDEQFF
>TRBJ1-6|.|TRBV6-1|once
CASSEEQFLHF
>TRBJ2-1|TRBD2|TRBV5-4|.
CASSLGDSGGASEQFF
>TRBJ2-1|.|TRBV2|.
CASVWGTSSYNEQFF
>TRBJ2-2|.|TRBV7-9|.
CASSPQGLGANTGELFF
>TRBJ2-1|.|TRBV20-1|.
CSASRKNEQFF
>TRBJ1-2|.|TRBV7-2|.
CASSGGGSPNYGYTF
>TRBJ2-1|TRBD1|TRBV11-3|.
CASSQQGNPYNEQFF